This T cell receptor beta chain was sequenced during a study of sequential checkpoint blockade in melanoma (dated by TCRdb to the late 2010s). As for the study more broadly: Using 1:1 randomization, the trial assigned patients either to first-line nivolumab followed by ipilimumab (arm A) or to ipilimumab followed by nivolumab (arm B). Maintenance nivolumab came after both trial sequences.

On this clone itself: No cognate antigen has been identified for it. The sample holds no much larger clone one base away, and base qualities are not on file.

V is pared back by 4 bases and J by 9 bases, with 16 bases lying between the germline termini. Inclusive of the bounding cysteine and phenylalanine, the CDR3 is 13 residues long. CDR3 DNA only is kept here, 39 bases in frame from base 1. The germline V gene yields SGHDT for CDR1 and YYEEEE for CDR2. Study-wide findings and limitations: Larger, independent patient cohorts are needed to validate the response-prediction model that combines TCR metrics and mutation burden.

The immunoSEQ Assay was used to immunosequence TCRbeta CDR3 regions from genomic DNA. Before high-throughput sequencing, genomic DNA was amplified using bias-controlled multiplex PCR. From the authors' description of their analysis: To quantify the absolute abundance of each unique TCRbeta CDR3 region, the sequences were collapsed and filtered. Clonality, defined as 1 minus Pielou's evenness, was calculated using only productive rearrangements. Clones with significantly greater frequencies in on-treatment versus baseline samples were identified using a previously published method. This immuneACCESS table, as held by TCRdb, lists in-frame sequences with V and J called but not all clones. Of the missing ones, under half trace to an unresolved V gene in checked studies; the others have no known cause. V, J and clone size are those of that table, while D and trimming were read from the DNA. This sample gives around 11,000 clones in total; 60% to 80% of them show up just once. In total, the top ten clones hold around 30% of the sample.

The treatment or condition label, as the study defines it: randomized to nivolumab then ipilimumab (arm A) or the reverse (arm B). None of the trial patients had been given prior DNA-damaging chemotherapy. Live CD3+CD8+ cells negative for CD19 and CD56 were sorted from thawed PBMCs on a FACS Aria II flow cytometer. Samples were obtained from patients with melanoma enrolled in CheckMate 064, a randomized, open-label phase II trial of sequential checkpoint blockade. Peripheral blood mononuclear cells were collected by leukapheresis, purified with Ficoll-Paque, and frozen in human serum with approximately 9.9% DMSO. Right after sorting, the blood CD3+CD8+ cells were verified to be >98% pure, and DNA extraction followed.

The sequence derives from a human donor with melanoma. The V and J segments used are TRBV5-6 and TRBJ1-1; the D gene is perhaps TRBD1, from 5 matching bases. The input for sequencing was CD8+ T cells sorted from blood (inferred from file names), taken from a patient given nivolumab and ipilimumab in sequence. CDR3 region: CASSADKGSKAFF. The DNA sequence follows: TGTGCCAGCAGCGCCGACAAGGGGTCAAAAGCTTTCTTT.